This T cell receptor (beta chain) is from a study of blood T cell repertoires in COVID-19 (dated by TCRdb to 2020 to 2021). Concerning the study at large: Samples from collaborators originated in the United States, Italy and Spain and spanned both the acute and convalescent phases of COVID-19. The material from the prospective study consisted of cDNA or gDNA derived from T cells, B-cell-depleted T cells, or PBMCs. Deeply sampled blood TCRbeta repertoires from subjects exposed to, actively infected with, or recovered from COVID-19 were included in the dataset. The repertoires were released in a freely available public database meant as a resource for research on the immune response to SARS-CoV-2. Samples came from the ongoing ImmuneRACE study (first 160 participants) plus 1,254 subjects from 6 global collaborators. Nearly every sample came with metadata listing a de-identified subject ID, COVID-19 status, age in years and sex. Where available, HLA class I and class II types were taken from metadata supplied by the sample provider and were not determined by assay-based typing. The paper's findings and limits, for the study overall: Clinical and demographic metadata were provided uncurated, with the amount varying by source and participant.

This clone was seen a few times. What antigen it recognizes has not been identified. One base away there is no much larger clone; base qualities are not given. The immunoSEQ Assay, a bias-controlled multiplex PCR, was used to amplify TCRbeta CDR3 regions from genomic DNA. The authors processed their data as follows. Within the assay, amplification of reference gene primers was used to estimate how many nucleated cells each sample contained. To quantify the absolute abundance of each unique TCRbeta CDR3 rearrangement, sequence reads were collapsed and filtered. For each sample, productive Simpson clonality was calculated as the square root of Simpson's diversity index across productive rearrangements. The source is immuneACCESS, and TCRdb retained only in-frame sequences with V and J called. Part of the clones is not carried over; for the studies checked, unresolved V genes explain less than half of this, and the remainder is unexplained. Clone size and the V and J calls come from that table; the DNA yielded D and trimming. For this sample there are 150,000 to 200,000 clones; roughly 78% appear just once. The top ten constitute 2.8% of the sample.

Whole blood was collected in K2EDTA tubes by collaborating institutions according to the institutions' own protocols. For TCRbeta analysis, collaborators shipped samples in one of three forms: frozen whole blood, isolated PBMCs, or DNA extracted from either of those sample types. Between the V and J ends, shortened by 6 bases and 3 bases respectively, the junction contains 12 bases. The germline V gene (reference sequence) sets CDR1 to LGHDT and CDR2 to YNNKEL. Its CDR3 holds 14 amino acids, cysteine through phenylalanine. The CDR3 DNA has 42 bases and is translated from base 1. This chain is built from TRBV3-1 (or the pseudogene TRBV3-2) and TRBJ1-5; the D segment could be TRBD1, given 5 matching bases. Sequenced: peripheral blood. The sequence derives from a woman aged 80 or over with active or convalescent COVID-19. The CDR3 reads CASSPGHTNQPQHF. The DNA sequence is given as TGTGCCAGCAGTCCCGGACATACCAATCAGCCCCAGCATTTT.